This is a list of T cell receptor beta chains from one sample in a study of cytomegalovirus exposure and HLA in healthy donors. This table comes from immunoSEQ multiplex PCR, and its TCRdb copy is limited to in-frame clones, with some not included. The table includes about 100,000 clones, over 60% detected once. Material for sequencing was PBMCs. These receptors were obtained from a woman aged 18 to 35 in good health and CMV-seropositive. Both conserved end residues are part of each CDR3. Expanded clones are given a class, and other clones once, few, many or no size at all.

cdr3_length clone_size j_call v_call cdr3_aa
15 - TRBJ2-1 TRBV15 CATSSPGTLYNEQFF
13 - TRBJ1-5 TRBV15 CATSRERNQPQHF
15 - TRBJ1-3 TRBV5-6 CASSLVFNSGNTIYF
18 - TRBJ2-7 TRBV10-1 CAPARVELGLGEWYEQYF
15 - TRBJ1-6 TRBV19 CASSVATGPNSPLHF
15 - TRBJ2-3 TRBV6-4 CASSEVAGRGDTQYF
14 - TRBJ2-3 TRBV28 CASTSGGVGGTQYF
15 - TRBJ1-4 TRBV6-6 CASNPGQGRNEKLFF
13 - TRBJ2-3 TRBV10-3 CAIKLEGTDTQYF
13 - TRBJ2-7 TRBV7-7 CASSSGSGYEQYF
13 once TRBJ1-2 TRBV6-5 CASSGEGTYGYTF
19 few TRBJ2-7 TRBV6-8 CASSLSDRDSPRRSYEQYF
13 - TRBJ1-1 TRBV9 CASSVALGAEAFF
11 - TRBJ2-1 TRBV2 CASKAGGKEFF
15 - TRBJ2-3 TRBV9 CASSVESGSADTQYF
15 - TRBJ2-7 TRBV19 CASSIGVAGANEQYF
16 few TRBJ2-7 TRBV10-2 CASSVPGGAVTYEQYF
15 - TRBJ2-2 TRBV4-1 CASSQEPGGSGELFF
14 - TRBJ1-4 TRBV2 CASGLAVLVEKLFF
13 - TRBJ2-7 TRBV30 CAWSVTGALEQYF
16 - TRBJ1-1 TRBV5-1 CASSLVTGALNTEAFF
15 - TRBJ1-1 TRBV9 CASSVGGGENTEAFF
16 - TRBJ2-3 TRBV11-2 CASSLGIAGGTDTQYF
16 few TRBJ1-5 TRBV19 CATATWDRGSNQPQHF
16 - TRBJ2-5 TRBV4-1 CASSQVDRGLPETQYF
16 - TRBJ1-2 TRBV9 CASSVDSGTGYYGYTF
9 - TRBJ1-1 TRBV29-1 CSVARGNFF
15 - TRBJ1-4 TRBV7-8 CASSLWGQPNEKLFF
13 once TRBJ2-7 TRBV2 CASRRRLVYEQYF
14 - TRBJ1-1 TRBV19 CASSIVTGNTEAFF
18 once TRBJ2-7 TRBV15 CATSSLRDRGQGTYEQYF
13 few TRBJ1-5 TRBV2 CASSEEGDQPQHF
15 - - TRBV28 CASSLSSTGSYEQYF
12 once TRBJ1-1 TRBV29-1 CSVEVSVTEAFF
16 - TRBJ2-5 TRBV5-1 CASRGLAGGSEETQYF
13 - TRBJ2-5 TRBV10-3 CASKEASQETQYF
13 - TRBJ1-5 TRBV10-2 CASRGQGDQPQHF
16 once - TRBV30 CAWGTSGTLPYNEQFF
21 few TRBJ2-6 TRBV4-1 CASSQVEGVGTGTSGANVLTF
14 - TRBJ2-5 TRBV27 CASSPGDRQETQYF
15 few TRBJ2-3 TRBV5-5 CASSRGGVGADTQYF
13 - TRBJ2-1 TRBV30 CAWSSGNDNEQFF
14 medium-sized TRBJ2-3 TRBV6-6 CASSLGEETDTQYF
20 - TRBJ2-7 TRBV7-8 CASSDYSPGRYIGQIYEQYF
16 once TRBJ2-2 TRBV5-4 CASRPDSGKISGELFF
13 - TRBJ1-2 TRBV28 CATHRAPFYGYTF
16 - TRBJ2-3 TRBV5-1 CASSLWTGRSADTQYF
18 once TRBJ2-4 TRBV5-8 CASSYPRTTGLAKNIQYF
13 - TRBJ2-1 TRBV6-6 CASSYLLAPGQFF